A single T cell receptor (beta chain) is shown here with its context. Its antigen is unknown. The data belong to a study of blood T cells in healthy people across ages. Study-level points and caveats: When set beside aged donors, long-lived donors presented more naive CD4+ cells and higher diversity.

The trim removed 2 bases at V and 1 base at J, leaving 5 bases unmatched. This CDR3 has 16 residues. Looked up from germline, CDR1 is SGHRS and CDR2 is YFSETQ. A J-beta primer mix and a sample-barcoded 5' primer were used in a second PCR of about 7 to 12 cycles. TCRdb independently ran MiXCR on the 5' RACE reads; one entry per CDR3 protein. This table has roughly 640,000 distinct CDR3 sequences, 25% to 30% appearing once. The chain is built from TRBV5-1 and TRBJ1-1; 10 nucleotides align to TRBD1. The clonotype comes from an elderly woman in good health. Sample: blood. This CDR3 is CASSFDRGLANTEAFF. CDR3 in DNA: TGCGCCAGCAGCTTCGACAGGGGGCTGGCGAACACTGAAGCTTTCTTT. The whole variable domain, filled in from reference TRBV5-1 and TRBJ1-1, reads KAGVTQTPRYLIKTRGQQVTLSCSPISGHRSVSWYQQTPGQGLQFLFEYFSETQRNKGNFPGRFSGRQFSNSRSEMNVSTLELGDSALYLCASSFDRGLANTEAFFGQGTRLTVV.